The source of this T cell receptor (beta chain) is a study of memory CD4+ T cells and cytomegalovirus serostatus. Study-wide background: Donors were healthy Belgian adults, some 10 CMV seropositive and 20 to 25 seronegative.

The sort gate was single viable CD3+CD4+CD8-CD45RO+ cells for memory CD4+ T cells. Total CD4+ T cells were enriched by CD4 positive selection. Turning to this clone: Its antigen is currently unknown.

As originally analysed: After removing out-of-frame reads, millions of distinct TCRbeta sequences remained. Clones were sequenced by immunoSEQ multiplex PCR, and TCRdb holds only the in-frame ones, with some missing. D and trimming come from the DNA, and the V and J calls and clone size come from that table. The data show roughly 50,000 clones, around 85% seen once. Overall study results and limits: About 40% of the 164 known CMV-associated TCRbeta sequences appeared in CD4+ memory.

The clonotype was recovered from an adult in good health and CMV-seronegative. What was sequenced was memory CD4+ T cells from blood.

The CDR3: CASSLTYDREISGANVLTF. The CDR3 DNA is TGTGCCAGTAGTCTTACCTACGACAGGGAAATCTCTGGGGCCAACGTCCTGACTTTC. The chain couples TRBV19 to TRBJ2-6, with 7 bases identical to TRBD1. The V and J ends lost 5 bases and 0 bases, in that order; junction bases with no gene match: 13. Per the germline V gene, CDR1 is LNHDA and CDR2 is SQIVND (reference sequence). This CDR3 spans 19 amino acids.